These T cell receptor beta chains were read from a single sample in a study of T cell changes during pregnancy in multiple sclerosis. TCRdb's table, derived via immunoSEQ multiplex PCR, lists solely in-frame clones and lacks some. The top ten clones hold approximately 8% of a sample with 20,000 to 25,000 clones, about nine tenths of them seen once. The sample consisted of CD8+ T cells from peripheral blood mononuclear cells, taken in the first trimester of pregnancy. The source is a female donor in good health, enrolled as a control in a pregnancy study. Both conserved end residues are part of each CDR3. A D gene is named only where the DNA matches it firmly. Size is stated for part of the rows, as once, few or many counts, or as a class when the clone is expanded.

D,size,J,V,CDR3,DNA
-,-,TRBJ1-4,TRBV27,CASSTGLVGKLFF,TGTGCCAGCAGCACAGGGCTAGTGGGGAAACTGTTTTTT
-,-,TRBJ1-3,TRBV6-1,CATPGLGNTIYF,TGTGCCACCCCGGGACTTGGAAACACCATATATTTT
-,-,TRBJ1-6,TRBV27,CASSSLLSTYNSPLHF,TGTGCCAGCAGTTCGCTCCTAAGCACCTATAATTCACCCCTCCACTTT
TRBD1,-,TRBJ1-2,TRBV4-3,CASSSRDRASRDYGYTF,TGCGCCAGCAGCTCCCGGGACAGGGCATCCCGCGACTATGGCTACACCTTC
TRBD1,-,TRBJ2-6,TRBV11-2,CASSRTGSSGANVLTF,TGTGCCAGCTCGAGGACAGGAAGCTCTGGGGCCAACGTCCTGACTTTC
TRBD1,once,TRBJ2-5,TRBV4-3,CASSQRQGLGETQYF,TGCGCCAGCAGCCAACGACAGGGGTTGGGAGAGACCCAGTACTTC
TRBD1,-,TRBJ1-6,TRBV5-6,CASSYPGGSNSPLHF,TGTGCCAGCAGTTACCCAGGGGGAAGTAATTCACCCCTCCACTTT
-,-,TRBJ2-1,TRBV28,CASSTGGGNEQFF,TGTGCCAGCAGCACGGGGGGCGGAAATGAGCAGTTCTTC
TRBD1,-,TRBJ1-2,TRBV9,CASSVGLISGTGGLVYGYTF,TGTGCCAGCAGCGTAGGTCTCATCTCCGGGACAGGGGGATTAGTCTATGGCTACACCTTC
TRBD1,-,TRBJ2-1,TRBV7-3,CASSSSGGSYYNEQFF,TGTGCCAGCAGCTCCTCAGGGGGCTCTTACTACAATGAGCAGTTCTTC
-,-,TRBJ2-7,TRBV4-1,CASSQVGGREQYF,TGCGCCAGCAGCCAAGTGGGGGGACGCGAGCAGTACTTC
-,-,TRBJ1-1,TRBV27,CASRQRNTEAFF,TGTGCCAGCCGACAGCGGAACACTGAAGCTTTCTTT
-,-,TRBJ2-2,TRBV7-2,CASSLAGPTGELFF,TGTGCCAGCAGCTTAGCGGGCCCAACCGGGGAGCTGTTTTTT
-,-,TRBJ1-3,TRBV4-1,CASRQDSTYSGNTIYF,TGCGCCAGCCGACAGGACTCTACTTACTCTGGAAACACCATATATTTT
TRBD1,-,TRBJ2-7,TRBV4-1,CASSQVDRASYEQYF,TGCGCCAGCAGCCAAGTCGACAGGGCATCCTACGAGCAGTACTTC
-,-,TRBJ1-5,TRBV13,CASSLGYSNQPQHF,TGTGCCAGCAGCTTAGGGTATAGCAATCAGCCCCAGCATTTT
-,once,TRBJ2-1,TRBV7-9,CASSLPGTPNEQFF,TGTGCCAGCAGCTTACCCGGGACTCCCAATGAGCAGTTCTTC
TRBD1,-,TRBJ2-7,TRBV4-3,CASSPGTGAYYEQYF,TGCGCCAGCAGCCCCGGGACAGGGGCTTACTACGAGCAGTACTTC
TRBD1,few,TRBJ2-3,TRBV11-2,CASSLTTSGTGETDTQYF,TGTGCCAGCAGCTTAACCACCAGCGGGACAGGGGAGACAGATACGCAGTATTTT
TRBD1,-,TRBJ2-7,TRBV11-2,CASSLGDRSYSYEQYF,TGTGCCAGCAGCTTAGGGGACAGAAGCTACTCCTACGAGCAGTACTTC
TRBD2,-,TRBJ2-7,TRBV5-6,CASRYRGDPYEQYF,TGTGCCAGCAGATATCGGGGGGACCCCTACGAGCAGTACTTC
-,-,TRBJ1-5,TRBV5-6,CASSLAGGSGNQPQHF,TGTGCCAGCAGCTTGGCCGGGGGTAGTGGCAATCAGCCCCAGCATTTT
-,-,TRBJ2-3,TRBV6-4,CASSPGMAGVTDTQYF,TGTGCCAGCAGTCCAGGGATGGCAGGAGTCACAGATACGCAGTATTTT
-,-,TRBJ1-1,TRBV28,CATGNLNTEAFF,TGTGCCACAGGGAACTTGAACACTGAAGCTTTCTTT
-,-,TRBJ2-7,TRBV10-3,CAAGTASSYEQYF,TGTGCCGCGGGGACGGCATCCTCCTACGAGCAGTACTTC
-,medium-sized,TRBJ2-7,TRBV2,CASNPRGAYEQYF,TGTGCCAGCAACCCTCGCGGGGCCTACGAGCAGTACTTC
-,-,TRBJ1-2,TRBV2,CASSEASAGRGYTF,TGTGCCAGCAGTGAAGCGTCGGCAGGGCGAGGCTACACCTTC
TRBD1,-,TRBJ1-2,TRBV27,CASSLTQTGGNYGYTF,TGTGCCAGCAGTTTAACTCAGACAGGGGGCAACTATGGCTACACCTTC
TRBD2,once,TRBJ2-4,TRBV7-9,CASSSKGRENIQYF,TGTGCCAGCAGCTCGAAGGGGAGGGAAAACATTCAGTACTTC
TRBD2,-,TRBJ2-5,TRBV5-4,CASSLPAGGVGETQYF,TGTGCCAGCAGCTTACCCGCGGGGGGGGTAGGGGAGACCCAGTACTTC
-,-,TRBJ2-7,TRBV6-6,CASSTGESSYEQYF,TGTGCCAGCAGTACGGGGGAGAGCTCCTACGAGCAGTACTTC
-,-,TRBJ1-1,TRBV27,CASSLTPPRGNTEAFF,TGTGCCAGCAGTTTAACCCCCCCCCGAGGGAACACTGAAGCTTTCTTT
-,-,TRBJ1-4,TRBV10-3,CAISQGLTTTNEKLFF,TGTGCCATCTCGCAGGGTTTAACTACAACTAATGAAAAACTGTTTTTT
-,-,TRBJ1-3,TRBV19,CASSISTSGNTIYF,TGTGCCAGTAGTATATCCACTTCTGGAAACACCATATATTTT
TRBD1,-,TRBJ2-7,TRBV4-2,CASSQGQGPDEQYF,TGTGCCAGCAGCCAAGGACAGGGTCCGGACGAGCAGTACTTC
-,-,TRBJ1-2,TRBV5-4,CASSFRGVGYGYTF,TGTGCCAGCAGTTTCCGGGGGGTTGGCTATGGCTACACCTTC
-,-,TRBJ2-3,TRBV6-5,CASSFTEGRDTQYF,TGTGCCAGCAGTTTTACCGAAGGGAGAGATACGCAGTATTTT
-,-,TRBJ2-5,TRBV9,CASSVPPGAEQETQYF,TGTGCCAGCAGCGTACCACCTGGCGCGGAGCAAGAGACCCAGTACTTC
-,few,TRBJ2-7,TRBV7-9,CASSETGYEQYF,TGTGCCAGCAGCGAGACGGGCTACGAGCAGTACTTC
TRBD1,-,TRBJ2-5,TRBV7-2,CASSLPGHGTEQETQYF,TGTGCCAGCAGCTTACCCGGACACGGGACAGAACAAGAGACCCAGTACTTC
-,-,TRBJ2-7,TRBV6-5,CASSETGNPYEQYF,TGTGCCAGCAGTGAAACCGGGAACCCCTACGAGCAGTACTTC
TRBD1,-,TRBJ1-4,TRBV4-2,CASSQDLQGGVGNEKLFF,TGTGCCAGCAGCCAAGATTTACAGGGGGGGGTAGGGAATGAAAAACTGTTTTTT
-,-,TRBJ1-5,TRBV4-3,CASSPQTGGNQPQHF,TGCGCCAGCAGCCCCCAGACAGGTGGGAATCAGCCCCAGCATTTT
-,medium-sized,TRBJ2-5,TRBV4-3,CASSQRGGVQETQYF,TGCGCCAGCAGCCAGAGGGGGGGCGTACAAGAGACCCAGTACTTC
TRBD1,-,TRBJ1-2,TRBV11-2,CASSPDPGQGTVGGYTF,TGTGCCAGCAGCCCAGATCCGGGACAGGGGACTGTAGGAGGCTACACCTTC
-,-,TRBJ1-2,TRBV7-6,CASSLGRGTGFYGYTF,TGTGCCAGCAGCTTGGGCCGCGGAACAGGATTCTATGGCTACACCTTC
-,-,TRBJ2-6,TRBV6-1,CATAGVSGANVLTF,TGTGCCACCGCCGGGGTCTCTGGGGCCAACGTCCTGACTTTC
TRBD1,-,TRBJ1-2,TRBV2,CASSGDREAAYGYTF,TGTGCCAGCAGTGGGGACAGGGAGGCAGCTTATGGCTACACCTTC
TRBD1,-,TRBJ2-7,TRBV4-3,CASSPGTGLYEQYF,TGCGCCAGCAGCCCCGGGACAGGGCTCTACGAGCAGTACTTC
TRBD1,-,TRBJ1-2,TRBV4-1,CASSPTGGRDGYTF,TGTGCCAGCAGCCCGACAGGGGGCCGGGATGGCTACACCTTC
TRBD2,-,TRBJ2-1,TRBV6-4,CASSSLAGDYNEQFF,TGTGCCAGCAGTTCACTAGCGGGGGACTACAATGAGCAGTTCTTC
-,-,TRBJ1-5,TRBV2,CASRDGDQPQHF,TGTGCCAGCAGGGACGGGGATCAGCCCCAGCATTTT
-,once,TRBJ1-2,TRBV2,CASSATADRIYGYTF,TGTGCCAGCAGTGCCACCGCTGACAGGATTTATGGCTACACCTTC
-,-,TRBJ1-2,TRBV6-1,CASSDKEGRGYTF,TGTGCCAGCAGTGACAAGGAGGGACGTGGCTACACCTTC